This is a list of T cell receptor beta chains from one sample in a study of blood T cells in healthy people across ages. MiXCR, applied by TCRdb to the 5' RACE reads, yields one record per CDR3 protein. The sample includes some 850,000 distinct CDR3 sequences, roughly 26% of them seen just once. Separately, the same data were catalogued under a study of T cells of mothers and their children.

Source material: blood. These receptors were collected from a boy between 10 and 17 years old in good health. The CDR3 runs from the conserved cysteine through the conserved F or W. The order of the fields is D gene, clone size, V gene, J gene, CDR3 length, CDR3 DNA, CDR3 protein. D genes are given only for firm matches. The size field is filled for only some rows; it gives once, few, many or a size class.

-	-	TRBV20-1	TRBJ1-1	12	TGCAGTGCTAGTGGAGGGACCCTAGGAGCTTTCTTT	CSASGGTLGAFF
TRBD2	few	TRBV6-2/TRBV6-3	TRBJ2-3	19	TGTGCCAGCAGTTACTCGACTAGCGGGGGGTTATTCAGCACAGATACGCAGTATTTT	CASSYSTSGGLFSTDTQYF
TRBD1	few	TRBV3-1	TRBJ2-5	14	TGTGCCAGCAGCCATACAGGGGGCGGAGGGGCCCAGTACTTC	CASSHTGGGGAQYF
TRBD1	few	TRBV20-1	TRBJ1-2	14	TGCAGTGCTAGTTATCTCGGGACAGCATATGGCTACACCTTC	CSASYLGTAYGYTF
-	few	TRBV29-1	TRBJ2-1	21	TGCAGCGTGGCGGCAATCGTGGGACAGGTCATCAAGCGGGGAGTTTACAATGAGCAGTTCTTC	CSVAAIVGQVIKRGVYNEQFF
TRBD1	-	TRBV24-1	TRBJ2-1	17	TGTGCCACCAGTGGGTCGCCGGGACAGGGTTTCGACAATGAGCAGTTCTTC	CATSGSPGQGFDNEQFF
-	few	TRBV5-1	TRBJ2-7	15	TGCGCCAGCAGTCCCCGGGCCCCGGGACCCTACGAGCAGTACTTC	CASSPRAPGPYEQYF
TRBD1	-	TRBV15	TRBJ1-3	13	TGTGCCACCAGCACAGGGGGCCGAAACACCATATATTTT	CATSTGGRNTIYF
TRBD1	-	TRBV19	TRBJ2-7	13	TGTGCCACCCCCGGACAGGGACACTACGAGCAGTACTTC	CATPGQGHYEQYF
TRBD2	few	TRBV28	TRBJ2-3	16	TGTGCCAGCAGTACAAGACTAGCGGGGTGGGGAGATACGCAGTATTTT	CASSTRLAGWGDTQYF
-	-	TRBV20-1	TRBJ2-7	13	TGCAGTGCTAGAGAGGGGACCAGATACGAGCAGTACTTC	CSAREGTRYEQYF
-	-	TRBV24-1	TRBJ2-3	17	TGTGCCACCAGTGATTTGCGGGGGTCGGCGAGCACAGATACGCAGTATTTT	CATSDLRGSASTDTQYF
-	few	TRBV18	TRBJ2-5	15	TGTGCCAGCTCACCACAGCGGACAGCACAAGAGACCCAGTACTTC	CASSPQRTAQETQYF
-	-	TRBV9	TRBJ2-5	14	TGTGCCAGCAGCGCCGGACTAAGGGGAGAGACCCAGTACTTC	CASSAGLRGETQYF
-	-	TRBV6-5	TRBJ1-2	15	TGTGCCAGCAGCCCCAGGGCCCCGACTAACTATGGCTACACCTTC	CASSPRAPTNYGYTF
-	-	TRBV20-1	TRBJ2-7	15	TGCAGTGCTACCCTACCAGCCGGGTTAAGGAGCGAGCAGTACTTC	CSATLPAGLRSEQYF
-	once	TRBV20-1	TRBJ2-1	13	TGCAGTGCTCGACGCGAAGGGTACAATGAGCAGTTCTTC	CSARREGYNEQFF
-	-	TRBV27	TRBJ2-5	16	TGTGCCAGCAGTTTATCCACCCCGGGGGGCTTGGAGACCCAGTACTTC	CASSLSTPGGLETQYF
TRBD2	-	TRBV7-2	TRBJ2-7	15	TGTGCCAGCAGCTCCTACTCCGGGACTAGCGGCGAGCAGTACTTC	CASSSYSGTSGEQYF
TRBD2	few	TRBV20-1	TRBJ2-5	13	TGCAGTCCGACTAGCGGGGGGGAAGAGACCCAGTACTTC	CSPTSGGEETQYF
-	-	TRBV7-9	TRBJ2-1	15	TGTGCCACTCACAGGGGGGGGCTGTCCTACAATGAGCAGTTCTTC	CATHRGGLSYNEQFF
-	-	TRBV27	TRBJ2-5	13	TGTGCCAGCAGCGATGGGACGGAAGAGACCCAGTACTTC	CASSDGTEETQYF
-	-	TRBV29-1	TRBJ1-2	12	TGCAGCGTTGGAGGAGTCGGGGATGGCTACACCTTC	CSVGGVGDGYTF